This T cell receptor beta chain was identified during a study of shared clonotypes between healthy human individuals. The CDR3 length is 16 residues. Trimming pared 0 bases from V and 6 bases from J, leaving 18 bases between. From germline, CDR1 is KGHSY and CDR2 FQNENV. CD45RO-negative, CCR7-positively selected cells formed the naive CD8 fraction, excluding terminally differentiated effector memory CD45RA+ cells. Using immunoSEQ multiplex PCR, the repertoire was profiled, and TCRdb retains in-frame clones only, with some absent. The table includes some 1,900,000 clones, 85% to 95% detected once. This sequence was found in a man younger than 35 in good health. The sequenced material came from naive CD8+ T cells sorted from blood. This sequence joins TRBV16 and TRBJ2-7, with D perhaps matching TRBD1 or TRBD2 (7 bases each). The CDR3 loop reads CASSQSAGARGSEQYF. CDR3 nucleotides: TGTGCCAGCAGCCAATCGGCGGGGGCCAGGGGGAGCGAGCAGTACTTC.